This T cell receptor beta chain derives from a study of T cell clusters in autoimmune cytopenias. TRB rearrangements were amplified by touch-down multiplex PCR with mixed TRB-A/B primers. No DNA is given; TCRdb re-called the multiplex PCR reads and lists each CDR3 protein once. Recorded here are 6,000 to 7,000 distinct CDR3 sequences; the top ten clones represent approximately 7.2%. Germline V lookup: CDR1 DFQATT, CDR2 SNEGSKA (reference sequence). CDR3 size: 18 residues. TRB was amplified from roughly 270 ng of peripheral blood genomic DNA per sample. This sample also appeared in a second study, on T cell repertoires in aging, cancer and after chemotherapy. From that paper: Compared with age-matched healthy donors, untreated hematological or solid cancer patients showed higher blood TCR clonality.

The J gene is TRBJ1-5, the V gene TRBV20-1; without DNA, the TCRdb call of TRBD1 cannot be checked. Sequencing was done on a sample of peripheral blood. This receptor was obtained from a human donor in good health. CDR3 sequence: CSARDWGTGMGRNQPQHF.